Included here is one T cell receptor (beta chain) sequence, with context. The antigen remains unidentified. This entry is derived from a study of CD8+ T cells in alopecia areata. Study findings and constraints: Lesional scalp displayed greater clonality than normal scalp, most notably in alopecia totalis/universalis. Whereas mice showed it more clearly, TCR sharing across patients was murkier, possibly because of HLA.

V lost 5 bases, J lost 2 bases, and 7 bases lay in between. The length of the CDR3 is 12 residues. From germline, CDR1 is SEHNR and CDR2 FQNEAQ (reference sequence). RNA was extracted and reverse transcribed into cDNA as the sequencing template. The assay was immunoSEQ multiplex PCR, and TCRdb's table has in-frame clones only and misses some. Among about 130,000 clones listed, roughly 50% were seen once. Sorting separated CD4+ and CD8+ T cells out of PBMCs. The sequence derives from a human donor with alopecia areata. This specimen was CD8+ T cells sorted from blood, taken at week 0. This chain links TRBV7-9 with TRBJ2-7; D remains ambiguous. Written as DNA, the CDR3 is TGTGCCAGCAGCCGGGTGCCCTACGAGCAGTACTTC. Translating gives CASSRVPYEQYF.